What follows is one T cell receptor beta chain and its context. As processed by the authors: Using reference gene primer amplification, nucleated cell counts were estimated. TCRdb's copy holds only in-frame clones and misses some; the assay was immunoSEQ multiplex PCR. V, J and clone size were drawn from that table, and D and trimming were deduced from the DNA. The sample holds fewer than 250,000 clones, about 83% seen once. Researchers sorted participants into cohorts using their self-reported clinical history. Trimming took 1 base from V and 5 from J; bases not matched to a gene: 4. The CDR3 is 15 residues long. CDR1 SQVTM and CDR2 ANQGSEA come from the germline V gene. This record belongs to a study of blood T cell repertoires in COVID-19. The overall study: T cells, B-cell-depleted T cells, or PBMCs supplied cDNA or gDNA.

Sequenced: PBMCs or T cells enriched from blood (not recorded which). This chain connects TRBV29-1 to TRBJ2-7; 14 bases line up with TRBD2. This TCR derives from a woman aged 45-65 years who had recovered from COVID-19. The CDR3 nucleotides are TGCAGCGTTGAAGGGCCGGGACTAGCGGGAGACGAGCAGTACTTC. This translates into CSVEGPGLAGDEQYF.